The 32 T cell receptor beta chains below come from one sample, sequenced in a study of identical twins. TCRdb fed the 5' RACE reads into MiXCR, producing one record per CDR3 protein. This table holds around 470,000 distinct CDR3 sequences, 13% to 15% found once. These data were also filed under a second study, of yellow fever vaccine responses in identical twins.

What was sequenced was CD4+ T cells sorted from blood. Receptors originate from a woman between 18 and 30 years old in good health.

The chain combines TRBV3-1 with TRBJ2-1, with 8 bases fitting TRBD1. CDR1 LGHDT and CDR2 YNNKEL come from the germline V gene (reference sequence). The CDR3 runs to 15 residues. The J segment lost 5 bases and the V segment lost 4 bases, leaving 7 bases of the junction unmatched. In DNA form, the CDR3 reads TGTGCCAGCAGCCCCAGGACAGGGTTTAACAATGAGCAGTTCTTC. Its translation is CASSPRTGFNNEQFF.

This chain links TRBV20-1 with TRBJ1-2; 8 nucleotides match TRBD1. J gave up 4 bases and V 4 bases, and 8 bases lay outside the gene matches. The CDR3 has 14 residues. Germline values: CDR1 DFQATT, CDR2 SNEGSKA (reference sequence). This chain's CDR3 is CSAKPTGVGYGYTF. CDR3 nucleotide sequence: TGCAGTGCTAAGCCGACAGGGGTGGGCTATGGCTACACCTTC.

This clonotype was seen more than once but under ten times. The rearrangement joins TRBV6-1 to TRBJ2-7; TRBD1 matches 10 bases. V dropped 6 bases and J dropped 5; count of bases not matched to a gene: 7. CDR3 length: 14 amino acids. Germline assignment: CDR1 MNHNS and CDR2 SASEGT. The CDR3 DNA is TGTGCCAGCAGCCGGACAGGGGGTGAGCACGAGCAGTACTTC. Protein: CASSRTGGEHEQYF.

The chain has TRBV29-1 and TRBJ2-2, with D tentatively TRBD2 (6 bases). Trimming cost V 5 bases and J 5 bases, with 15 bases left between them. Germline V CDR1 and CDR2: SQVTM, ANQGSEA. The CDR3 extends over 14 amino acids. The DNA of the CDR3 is TGCAGCGTTTTGGGGGACTCGCAGACCGGGGAGCTGTTTTTT. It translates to CSVLGDSQTGELFF.

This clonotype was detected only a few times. The CDR3 sequence: CAISESRDLNTGELFF. The CDR3 nucleotides read TGTGCCATCAGTGAGTCCCGGGACCTGAACACCGGGGAGCTGTTTTTT. This chain connects TRBV10-3 to TRBJ2-2, with D possibly called TRBD1 or TRBD2 (5 bases each). Trimming took off 0 bases at V and 1 base at J, with 9 bases between the two ends. The CDR3 is 16 amino acids. The V gene's germline CDR1 is ENHRY and CDR2 SYGVKD.

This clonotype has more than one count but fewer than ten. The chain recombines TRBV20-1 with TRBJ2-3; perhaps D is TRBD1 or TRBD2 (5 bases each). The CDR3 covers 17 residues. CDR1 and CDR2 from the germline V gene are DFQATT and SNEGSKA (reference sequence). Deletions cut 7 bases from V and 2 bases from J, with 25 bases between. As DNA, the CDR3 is TGCAGTGGTCCCGGGCAATCCCGTGGGGGTCTCACAGATACGCAGTATTTT. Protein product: CSGPGQSRGGLTDTQYF.

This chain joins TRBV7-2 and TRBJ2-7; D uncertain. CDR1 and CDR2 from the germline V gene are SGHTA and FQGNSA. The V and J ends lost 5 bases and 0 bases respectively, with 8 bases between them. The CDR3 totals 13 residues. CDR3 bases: TGTGCCAGCAGCGCCGATGGCTCCTACGAGCAGTACTTC. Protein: CASSADGSYEQYF. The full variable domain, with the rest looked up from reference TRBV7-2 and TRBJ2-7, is GAGVSQSPSNKVTEKGKDVELRCDPISGHTALYWYRQSLGQGLEFLIYFQGNSAPDKSGLPSDRFSAERTGGSVSTLTIQRTQQEDSAVYLCASSADGSYEQYFGPGTRLTVT.

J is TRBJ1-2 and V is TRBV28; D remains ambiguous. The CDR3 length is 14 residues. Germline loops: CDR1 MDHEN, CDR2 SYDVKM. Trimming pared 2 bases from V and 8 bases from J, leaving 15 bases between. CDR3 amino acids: CASSLSGRTKGYTF. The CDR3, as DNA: TGTGCCAGCAGTTTAAGTGGCAGGACGAAAGGCTACACCTTC.

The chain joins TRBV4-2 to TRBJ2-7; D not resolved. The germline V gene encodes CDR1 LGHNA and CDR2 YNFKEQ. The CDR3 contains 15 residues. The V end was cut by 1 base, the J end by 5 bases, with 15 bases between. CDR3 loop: CASSQGGLAYDEQYF. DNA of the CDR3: TGTGCCAGCAGCCAAGGGGGTCTGGCGTACGACGAGCAGTACTTC.

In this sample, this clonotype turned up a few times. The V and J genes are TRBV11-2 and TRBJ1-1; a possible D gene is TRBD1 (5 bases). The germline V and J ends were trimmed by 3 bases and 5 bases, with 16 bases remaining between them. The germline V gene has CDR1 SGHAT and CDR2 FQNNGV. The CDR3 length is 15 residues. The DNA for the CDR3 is TGTGCCAGCAGCTTTCGTTGGGAGGGGCGGACTGAAGCTTTCTTT. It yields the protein CASSFRWEGRTEAFF.

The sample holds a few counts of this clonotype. Written as DNA, the CDR3 is TGTGCCAGCTCACCACTGGCAGAAAAAGCGGAGACCCAGTACTTC. It specifies CASSPLAEKAETQYF. This sequence joins TRBV18 and TRBJ2-5; D is undetermined. The CDR3 sequence is 15 residues long. Germline CDR1 and CDR2: KGHSH and LQKENI. V lost 1 base and J 5 bases, leaving 14 bases between the germline ends.

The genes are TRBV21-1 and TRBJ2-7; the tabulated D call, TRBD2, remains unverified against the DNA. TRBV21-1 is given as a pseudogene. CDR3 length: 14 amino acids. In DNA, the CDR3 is TGTGCCAGCAGCACAACAGCGGGACGTTGTGAGCAGTACTTC. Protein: CASSTTAGRCEQYF.

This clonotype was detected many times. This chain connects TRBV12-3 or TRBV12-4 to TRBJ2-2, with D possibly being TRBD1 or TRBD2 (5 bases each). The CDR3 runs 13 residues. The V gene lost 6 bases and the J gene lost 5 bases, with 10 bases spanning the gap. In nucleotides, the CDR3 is TGTGCCAGCAGCCTGGGGGTGACCGGGGAGCTGTTTTTT. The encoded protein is CASSLGVTGELFF.

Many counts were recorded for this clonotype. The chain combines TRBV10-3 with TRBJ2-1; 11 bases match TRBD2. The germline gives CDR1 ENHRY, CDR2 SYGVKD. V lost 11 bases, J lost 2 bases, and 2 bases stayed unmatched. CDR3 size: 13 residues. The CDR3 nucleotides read TGTGCCTCGACTAGCGGGACCTACAATGAGCAGTTCTTC. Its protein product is CASTSGTYNEQFF.

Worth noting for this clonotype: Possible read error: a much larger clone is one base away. CDR3 nucleotide sequence: TGTGCCTGCAGCGTCGGACCGACAGATACGCAGTATTTT. Its translation is CACSVGPTDTQYF. This chain links TRBV9 with TRBJ2-3; D not resolved. Germline V CDR1 and CDR2: SGDLS, YYNGEE. The CDR3 loop spans 13 amino acids.

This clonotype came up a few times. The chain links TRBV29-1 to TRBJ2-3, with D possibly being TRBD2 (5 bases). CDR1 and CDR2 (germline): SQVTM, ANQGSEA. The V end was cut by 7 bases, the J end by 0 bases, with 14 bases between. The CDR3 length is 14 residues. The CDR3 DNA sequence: TGCAGCGGATCGACTATTTCGAGCACAGATACGCAGTATTTT. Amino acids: CSGSTISSTDTQYF.

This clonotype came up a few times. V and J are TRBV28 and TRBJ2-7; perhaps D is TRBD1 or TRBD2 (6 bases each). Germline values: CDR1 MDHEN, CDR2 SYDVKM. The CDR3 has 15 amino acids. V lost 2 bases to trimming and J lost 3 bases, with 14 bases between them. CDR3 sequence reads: CASSLVGGLDYEQYF. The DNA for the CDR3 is TGTGCCAGCAGTTTAGTGGGGGGCCTAGACTACGAGCAGTACTTC.

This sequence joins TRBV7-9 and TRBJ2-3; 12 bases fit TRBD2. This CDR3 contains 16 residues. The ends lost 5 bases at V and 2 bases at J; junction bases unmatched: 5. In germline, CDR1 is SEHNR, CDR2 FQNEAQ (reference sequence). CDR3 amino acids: CASSQTSGGSTDTQYF. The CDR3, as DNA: TGTGCCAGCAGCCAAACTAGCGGGGGGTCCACAGATACGCAGTATTTT.

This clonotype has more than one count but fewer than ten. The CDR3 protein is CAISSGGLNTDTQYF. For the CDR3, the DNA is TGTGCCATCAGCAGCGGGGGGCTTAACACAGATACGCAGTATTTT. V and J are TRBV10-3 and TRBJ2-3; 9 bases map to TRBD2. V trimming: 6 bases; J trimming: 2 bases; junction bases outside the gene matches: 6. CDR1 and CDR2 (germline): ENHRY, SYGVKD. CDR3 length: 15 amino acids.

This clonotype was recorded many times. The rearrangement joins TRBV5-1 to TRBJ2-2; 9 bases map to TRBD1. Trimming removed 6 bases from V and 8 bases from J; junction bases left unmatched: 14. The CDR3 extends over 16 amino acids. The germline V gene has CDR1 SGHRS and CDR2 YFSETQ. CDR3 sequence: CASNTGPGQGSGELFF. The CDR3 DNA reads TGCGCCAGCAACACCGGACCGGGACAGGGCTCTGGGGAGCTGTTTTTT.

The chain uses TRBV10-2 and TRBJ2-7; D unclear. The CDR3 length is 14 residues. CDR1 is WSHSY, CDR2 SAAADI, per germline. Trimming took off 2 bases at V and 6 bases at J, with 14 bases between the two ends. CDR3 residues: CASSEIATTSEQYF. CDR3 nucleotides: TGCGCCAGCAGTGAGATCGCGACCACGTCCGAGCAGTACTTC.

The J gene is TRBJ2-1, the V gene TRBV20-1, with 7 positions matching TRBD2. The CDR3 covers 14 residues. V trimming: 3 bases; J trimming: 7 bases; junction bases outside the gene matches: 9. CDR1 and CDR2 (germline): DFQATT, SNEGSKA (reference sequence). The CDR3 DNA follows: TGCAGTGCTAGCTGGGCGGGAGTTTGGAATGAGCAGTTCTTC. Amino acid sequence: CSASWAGVWNEQFF.

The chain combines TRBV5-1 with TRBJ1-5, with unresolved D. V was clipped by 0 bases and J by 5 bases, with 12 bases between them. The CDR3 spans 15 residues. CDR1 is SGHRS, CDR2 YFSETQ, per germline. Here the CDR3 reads CASSLDGERDQPQHF. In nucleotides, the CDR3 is TGCGCCAGCAGCTTGGACGGGGAAAGAGATCAGCCCCAGCATTTT.

The chain's CDR3 is CASSQELGLAGLNEQFF. The CDR3 nucleotides are TGTGCCAGCAGCCAAGAGTTGGGACTAGCGGGATTAAATGAGCAGTTCTTC. The chain has TRBV14 and TRBJ2-1; 13 nucleotides line up with TRBD2. The CDR3 contains 17 residues. CDR1 is SGHDN, CDR2 FVKESK, per germline. Trimming took 0 bases from V and 7 from J; bases not matched to a gene: 6.

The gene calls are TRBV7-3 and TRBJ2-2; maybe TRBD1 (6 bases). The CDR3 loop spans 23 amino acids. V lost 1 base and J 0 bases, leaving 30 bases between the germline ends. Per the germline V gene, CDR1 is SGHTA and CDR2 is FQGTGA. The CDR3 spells CASSLRYRDDSRPWGPNTGELFF. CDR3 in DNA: TGTGCCAGCAGCTTAAGGTATCGGGACGACAGCAGACCGTGGGGGCCGAACACCGGGGAGCTGTTTTTT.

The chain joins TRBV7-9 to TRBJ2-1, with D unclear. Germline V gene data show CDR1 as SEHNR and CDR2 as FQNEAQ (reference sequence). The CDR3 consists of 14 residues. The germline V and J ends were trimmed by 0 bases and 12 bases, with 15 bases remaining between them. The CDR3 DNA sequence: TGTGCCAGCAGCTTAGCGCGTTTGGGCGGTGGGCAGTTCTTC. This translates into CASSLARLGGGQFF.

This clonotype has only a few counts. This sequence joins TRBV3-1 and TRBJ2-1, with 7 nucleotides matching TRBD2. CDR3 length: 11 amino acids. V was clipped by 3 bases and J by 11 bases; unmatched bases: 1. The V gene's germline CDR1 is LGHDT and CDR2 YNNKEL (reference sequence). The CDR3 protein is CASSQGTKQFF. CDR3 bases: TGTGCCAGCAGCCAGGGGACTAAGCAGTTCTTC.

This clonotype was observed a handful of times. The CDR3 reads CASSRAGGPWVSYEQYF. CDR3 nucleotide sequence: TGTGCCAGCAGCCGAGCTGGGGGGCCCTGGGTCTCCTACGAGCAGTACTTC. The chain links TRBV3-1 to TRBJ2-7; D is perhaps TRBD1 or TRBD2 (6 bases each). Trimming took off 4 bases at V and 0 bases at J, with 19 bases between the two ends. The CDR3 runs to 17 residues. Germline assignment: CDR1 LGHDT and CDR2 YNNKEL (reference sequence).

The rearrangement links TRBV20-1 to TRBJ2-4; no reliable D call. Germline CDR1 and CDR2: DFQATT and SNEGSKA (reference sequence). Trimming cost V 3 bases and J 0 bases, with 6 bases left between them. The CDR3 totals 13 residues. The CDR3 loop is CSASPLAKNIQYF. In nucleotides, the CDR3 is TGCAGTGCTAGCCCCTTAGCCAAAAACATTCAGTACTTC.

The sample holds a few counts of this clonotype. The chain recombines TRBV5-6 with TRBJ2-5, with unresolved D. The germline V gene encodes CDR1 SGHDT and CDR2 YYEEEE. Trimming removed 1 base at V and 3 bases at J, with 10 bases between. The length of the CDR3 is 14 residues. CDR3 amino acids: CASSLILGKETQYF. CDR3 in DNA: TGTGCCAGCAGCTTGATTTTGGGGAAAGAGACCCAGTACTTC.

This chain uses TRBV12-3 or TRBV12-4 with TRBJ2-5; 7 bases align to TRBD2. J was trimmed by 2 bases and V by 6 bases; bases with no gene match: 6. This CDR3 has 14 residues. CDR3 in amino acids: CASSSAGVQETQYF. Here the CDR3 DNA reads TGTGCCAGCAGCTCGGCGGGGGTTCAAGAGACCCAGTACTTC.

CDR3 DNA: TGCAGTGCTGACCGACCCTCCACAGATACGCAGTATTTT. The encoded protein is CSADRPSTDTQYF. J is TRBJ2-3 and V is TRBV20-1; D is uncertain. Trimming took off 5 bases at V and 2 bases at J, with 11 bases between the two ends. The V gene's germline CDR1 is DFQATT and CDR2 SNEGSKA (reference sequence). The CDR3 covers 13 residues.